The 29 T cell receptor beta chains listed next were all sequenced from one sample in a study of shared clonotypes between healthy human individuals. Assay: immunoSEQ multiplex PCR; the TCRdb copy retains only in-frame clones and omits some. The sample yields more than 2,000,000 clones, roughly 92% seen once. Sequencing was done on a sample of naive CD4+ T cells sorted from blood. The subset is: CD45RA+ positively selected. The receptor source for this set is a young man in good health.

The chain carries TRBV5-4 and TRBJ2-1, with 12 bases matching TRBD2. CDR1 SGHNT and CDR2 YYREEE come from the germline V gene (reference sequence). The CDR3 contains 17 residues. V shed 0 bases, J shed 9 bases, and the junction held 10 bases outside the gene matches. The CDR3 protein is CASSLVASGRAIGEQFF. CDR3 coding DNA: TGTGCCAGCAGCTTGGTAGCTAGCGGGAGGGCCATAGGTGAGCAGTTCTTC.

This chain uses TRBV30 with TRBJ1-5; the match to TRBD1 covers 12 bases. Germline CDR1 is GTSNPN and CDR2 is SVGIG (reference sequence). With 3 bases clipped from V and 7 bases from J, the junction kept 7 bases outside the gene matches. The CDR3 runs to 15 residues. This chain's CDR3 is CAWRGTGGGSQPQHF. DNA for the CDR3: TGTGCCTGGAGGGGGACAGGGGGCGGGTCGCAGCCCCAGCATTTT.

This clone occurred once. This chain connects TRBV6-5 to TRBJ2-7; 11 positions match TRBD2. The V gene's germline CDR1 is MNHEY and CDR2 SVGAGI. CDR3 length: 15 amino acids. Trimming at V came to 6 bases and at J to 5 bases, leaving 9 bases not matched to a gene. CDR3 bases: TGTGCCAGCAGAAATAGCGGGAGGGCCCTAGACGAGCAGTACTTC. The encoded protein is CASRNSGRALDEQYF.

The chain is built from TRBV7-9 and TRBJ2-7; 8 bases match TRBD1. Germline-derived CDR1 and CDR2 are SEHNR and FQNEAQ (reference sequence). J lost 3 bases, V lost 5 bases, and 6 bases had no gene match. The CDR3 sequence is 14 residues long. CDR3 in DNA: TGTGCCAGCAGCGGACAGGGTCGCGACTACGAGCAGTACTTC. It translates to CASSGQGRDYEQYF.

V is TRBV7-2 and J is TRBJ2-7; TRBD2 aligns across 10 bases. V shed 6 bases, J shed 2 bases, and the junction held 19 bases outside the gene matches. Per germline, CDR1 SGHTA and CDR2 FQGNSA. The CDR3 consists of 19 residues. This chain's CDR3 is CASSPRSDGLADFAYEQYF. The CDR3 nucleotides read TGTGCCAGCAGTCCACGGAGTGATGGACTAGCGGATTTTGCCTACGAGCAGTACTTC.

Comment on this clone: This sample also contains other DNA sequences that code for the same CDR3. V is TRBV9 and J is TRBJ1-4, with D unclear. Trimming took 0 bases from V and 0 from J, leaving 6 bases between them. Germline CDR1 reads SGDLS; CDR2 reads YYNGEE. This CDR3 contains 15 residues. This CDR3 reads CASSVGSATNEKLFF. CDR3 in DNA: TGTGCCAGCAGCGTAGGCAGCGCAACTAATGAAAAACTGTTTTTT.

The rearrangement joins TRBV7-9 to TRBJ1-4; D not certain. The CDR3 loop spans 15 amino acids. V was shortened by 5 bases and J by 5 bases, with 15 bases between the two germline ends. In germline, CDR1 is SEHNR, CDR2 FQNEAQ (reference sequence). The CDR3 loop is CASSPYIGPNEKLFF. In nucleotides, the CDR3 is TGTGCCAGCAGCCCCTACATCGGCCCGAATGAAAAACTGTTTTTT. The entire variable domain, with the rest obtained from reference TRBV7-9 and TRBJ1-4, is as follows: DTGVSQNPRHKITKRGQNVTFRCDPISEHNRLYWYRQTLGQGPEFLTYFQNEAQLEKSRLLSDRFSAERPKGSFSTLEIQRTEQGDSAMYLCASSPYIGPNEKLFFGSGTQLSVL.

Comments on this clone: Other nucleotide sequences in the sample specify the same CDR3. The V gene is TRBV5-1, the J gene TRBJ1-1, with TRBD1 matching over 7 bases. V was pared by 0 bases and J by 1 base, with 3 bases of the junction left unmatched. CDR1 is SGHRS and CDR2 is YFSETQ in the germline V gene. The length of the CDR3 is 15 residues. The CDR3 is CASSLEGGRNTEAFF. The CDR3 DNA reads TGCGCCAGCAGCTTGGAAGGGGGCAGGAACACTGAAGCTTTCTTT.

This clone was found once. The gene calls are TRBV15 and TRBJ1-2; unclear D gene. Trimming removed 1 base from V and 2 bases from J, with 14 bases in between. Germline V lookup: CDR1 LNHNV, CDR2 YYDKDF (reference sequence). The CDR3 consists of 16 residues. The CDR3 sequence: CATSRVVKRENYGYTF. In DNA, the CDR3 is TGTGCCACCAGCAGAGTGGTAAAACGGGAGAACTATGGCTACACCTTC.

DNA of the CDR3: TGTGCCAGCAGCTTAGAAGGGCAAGGGGACTATGGCTACACCTTC. This translates into CASSLEGQGDYGYTF. This rearrangement joins TRBV7-2 to TRBJ1-2, with D possibly TRBD1 on 5 matching bases. CDR3 length equals 15 residues. V was pared by 1 base and J by 3 bases, with 12 bases between. CDR1 SGHTA and CDR2 FQGNSA come from the germline V gene.

The CDR3: CASSPWTGDTEAFF. The CDR3 DNA reads TGTGCCAGCTCACCTTGGACTGGGGACACTGAAGCTTTCTTT. The chain couples TRBV18 to TRBJ1-1; D gene ambiguous. V lost 3 bases, J lost 3 bases, and 11 bases lay in between. CDR1 KGHSH and CDR2 LQKENI come from the germline V gene. The CDR3 consists of 14 residues.

The chain links TRBV6-5 to TRBJ2-7, with D possibly matching TRBD1 (5 bases). Germline CDR1 and CDR2: MNHEY and SVGAGI. The CDR3 has 15 amino acids. V dropped 7 bases and J dropped 7 bases, with 23 bases sitting between them. CDR3 nucleotides: TGTGCCAGCACCTTCGACAGAGTCGCACAAGGGGAGCAGTACTTC. Translated: CASTFDRVAQGEQYF.

This clone appeared a single time. The genes are TRBV7-2 and TRBJ1-1; D is unclear. This CDR3 contains 13 residues. Germline V gene data show CDR1 as SGHTA and CDR2 as FQGNSA. The V and J ends lost 6 bases and 3 bases respectively, with 11 bases between them. CDR3 nucleotides: TGTGCCAGCAGTTCCAGCTCGGACACTGAAGCTTTCTTT. Amino acid sequence: CASSSSSDTEAFF.

The rearrangement uses TRBV6-1 and TRBJ2-1, with no clear D. V was pared by 2 bases and J by 0 bases, with 11 bases between. This CDR3 is built from 16 residues. CDR1 is MNHNS and CDR2 is SASEGT in the germline V gene. CDR3 sequence (DNA): TGTGCCAGCAGTGAAATAGGCGCAAACTCCTACAATGAGCAGTTCTTC. Translating it yields CASSEIGANSYNEQFF.

This clone has just a few counts. This chain uses TRBV9 with TRBJ2-7; 7 positions match TRBD2. The V gene's germline CDR1 is SGDLS and CDR2 YYNGEE. V trimming: 4 bases; J trimming: 7 bases; junction bases outside the gene matches: 11. The CDR3 contains 14 residues. The CDR3 bases are TGTGCCAGCAGCTTGGACCCTAGCGGTCGGGAGCAGTACTTC. It is translated as CASSLDPSGREQYF.

The chain employs TRBV4-2 and TRBJ2-3; no reliable D call. The CDR3 runs 16 residues. Trimming stripped 1 base from V and 3 bases from J, with 14 bases between. CDR1 and CDR2 (germline): LGHNA, YNFKEQ. The CDR3 DNA reads TGTGCCAGCAGCCAAGTTTCTCCCTGGGCAACAGATACGCAGTATTTT. This translates into CASSQVSPWATDTQYF.

In the case of this clone: This same CDR3 is encoded by further DNA sequences in the sample. The chain carries TRBV7-9 and TRBJ2-3, with D possibly matching TRBD2 (5 bases). Trimming pared 4 bases from V and 5 bases from J, leaving 7 bases between. CDR3 length: 12 residues. CDR1 is SEHNR, CDR2 FQNEAQ, per germline (reference sequence). The CDR3 is CASSSRGDTQYF. Written as DNA, the CDR3 is TGTGCCAGCAGCTCTCGGGGAGATACGCAGTATTTT.

The rearrangement uses TRBV28 and TRBJ1-2; TRBD1 is a possible D gene (6 bases). V gave up 5 bases and J gave up 13 bases, with 20 bases separating them. CDR1 and CDR2 from the germline V gene are MDHEN and SYDVKM. This CDR3 is built from 13 residues. The CDR3 DNA follows: TGTGCCAGCAGTATAAGGGACAAGGGGACCGCCACCTTC. Translating it yields CASSIRDKGTATF.

V usage is TRBV27 and J usage is TRBJ1-2; perhaps TRBD1 as D (5 bases). The germline V gene encodes CDR1 MNHEY and CDR2 SMNVEV (reference sequence). The V end was cut by 5 bases, the J end by 8 bases, with 24 bases between. The length of the CDR3 is 16 residues. In DNA form, the CDR3 reads TGTGCCAGCAGTCGGCGAGGACACCTGGATTTATTCGGCTACACCTTC. Amino acids: CASSRRGHLDLFGYTF.

Only one count was recorded for this clone. The V and J genes are TRBV5-1 and TRBJ2-5; the D call may be TRBD1 or TRBD2 (5 bases each). The CDR3 loop spans 17 amino acids. Per the germline V gene, CDR1 is SGHRS and CDR2 is YFSETQ. V lost 3 bases to trimming and J lost 4 bases, with 22 bases between them. Here the CDR3 DNA reads TGCGCCAGCAGCTCGTTACTAGGCAGGGAAGTCGGAGAGACCCAGTACTTC. It specifies CASSSLLGREVGETQYF.

The chain couples TRBV6-5 to TRBJ2-7, with D maybe TRBD2 (6 bases). Germline V CDR1 and CDR2: MNHEY, SVGAGI. The V end was cut by 8 bases, the J end by 3 bases, with 20 bases between. The CDR3 has 15 amino acids. The CDR3 sequence is CASLSLLQGGYEQYF. The CDR3 bases are TGTGCCAGCCTGTCCCTCCTCCAGGGAGGCTACGAGCAGTACTTC.

The chain couples TRBV13 to TRBJ2-1; weak D call: TRBD2 (5 bases). CDR1 and CDR2 from the germline V gene are PRHDT and FYEKMQ (reference sequence). The CDR3 is 15 amino acids. Deletions cut 5 bases from V and 4 bases from J, with 15 bases between. The CDR3 DNA follows: TGTGCCAGCAGCGAAGGACTTGAGGGATACAATGAGCAGTTCTTC. Translated, it gives CASSEGLEGYNEQFF.

Regarding this clone: Different DNA sequences within this sample yield the same CDR3. CDR3 protein: CASSLGLAGPNEQFF. Written as DNA, the CDR3 is TGCGCCAGCAGCTTGGGGCTAGCGGGGCCCAATGAGCAGTTCTTC. This chain links TRBV5-1 with TRBJ2-1; 9 bases line up with TRBD2. The junction had 4 bases not matched to a gene; V was cut back by 0 bases and J by 6 bases. The CDR3 loop spans 15 amino acids. Germline CDR1 is SGHRS and CDR2 is YFSETQ.

The rearrangement joins TRBV4-1 to TRBJ2-1; maybe TRBD1 (6 bases). Germline V gene lookup returns CDR1 MGHRA and CDR2 YSYEKL. The CDR3 spans 15 residues. With 2 bases removed from V and 7 bases from J, the gap between germline ends came to 15 bases. This chain's CDR3 is CASSQWPSQGNEQFF. In DNA, the CDR3 is TGCGCCAGCAGCCAATGGCCGAGCCAGGGGAATGAGCAGTTCTTC.

The genes are TRBV6-1 and TRBJ1-2; a weak D match, TRBD1 (6 bases). This CDR3 contains 16 residues. V was cut by 3 bases and J by 4 bases, with 18 bases left in between. CDR1 and CDR2 (germline): MNHNS, SASEGT. The CDR3 bases are TGTGCCAGCAGTGAGATTCGGGGGGGGCTTATCTATGGCTACACCTTC. This translates into CASSEIRGGLIYGYTF.

V and J are TRBV9 and TRBJ2-5; D may be TRBD1 (5 bases). Germline CDR1 is SGDLS and CDR2 is YYNGEE. The ends were cut back, 4 bases at V and 5 bases at J, with 21 bases in the middle. CDR3 length: 16 residues. CDR3 sequence reads: CASSPYLGHRRETQYF. Here the CDR3 DNA reads TGTGCCAGCAGCCCTTACCTAGGACATCGCAGGGAGACCCAGTACTTC.

The rearrangement uses TRBV11-2 and TRBJ1-1; tentatively, D is TRBD1 (5 bases). This CDR3 has 14 residues. V dropped 0 bases and J dropped 4 bases, with 9 bases sitting between them. Per germline, CDR1 SGHAT and CDR2 FQNNGV. CDR3 nucleotide sequence: TGTGCCAGCAGCTTAGATTGGGGGGGCACTGAAGCTTTCTTT. Its protein is CASSLDWGGTEAFF.

The J gene is TRBJ1-2, the V gene TRBV6-6; 7 bases match TRBD1. Trimming at V came to 6 bases and at J to 4 bases, leaving 8 bases not matched to a gene. CDR3 length: 14 residues. Germline V CDR1 and CDR2: MNHNY, SVGAGI (reference sequence). The chain's CDR3 is CASSPDRAGYGYTF. CDR3 nucleotide sequence: TGTGCCAGCAGCCCCGACAGGGCGGGCTATGGCTACACCTTC.

V is TRBV4-2 and J is TRBJ1-1; weak D call: TRBD1 (6 bases). Germline V gene lookup returns CDR1 LGHNA and CDR2 YNFKEQ. The V gene lost 0 bases and the J gene lost 3 bases, with 17 bases spanning the gap. The CDR3 consists of 17 residues. This CDR3 reads CASSQDNRQGTDTEAFF. CDR3 in DNA: TGTGCCAGCAGCCAAGATAATAGGCAGGGGACGGACACTGAAGCTTTCTTT.